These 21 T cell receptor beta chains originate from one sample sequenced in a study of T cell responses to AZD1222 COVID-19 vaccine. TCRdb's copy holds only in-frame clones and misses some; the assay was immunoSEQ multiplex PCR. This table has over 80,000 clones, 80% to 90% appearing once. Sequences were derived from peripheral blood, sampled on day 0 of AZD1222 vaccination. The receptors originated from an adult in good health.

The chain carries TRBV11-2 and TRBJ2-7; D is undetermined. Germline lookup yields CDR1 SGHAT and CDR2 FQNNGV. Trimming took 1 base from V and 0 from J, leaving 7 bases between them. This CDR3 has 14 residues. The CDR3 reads CASSLVGGSYEQYF. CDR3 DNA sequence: TGTGCCAGCAGCTTAGTTGGCGGCTCCTACGAGCAGTACTTC. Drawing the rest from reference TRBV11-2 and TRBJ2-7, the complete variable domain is EAGVAQSPRYKIIEKRQSVAFWCNPISGHATLYWYQQILGQGPKLLIQFQNNGVVDDSQLPKDRFSAERLKGVDSTLKIQPAKLEDSAVYLCASSLVGGSYEQYFGPGTRLTVT.

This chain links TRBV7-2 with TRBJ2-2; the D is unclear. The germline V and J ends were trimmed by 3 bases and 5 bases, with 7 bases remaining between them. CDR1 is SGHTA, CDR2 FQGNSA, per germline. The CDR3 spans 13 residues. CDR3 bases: TGTGCCAGCAGCTTGATGGGGACCGGGGAGCTGTTTTTT. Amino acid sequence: CASSLMGTGELFF. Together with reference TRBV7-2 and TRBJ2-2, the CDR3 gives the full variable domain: GAGVSQSPSNKVTEKGKDVELRCDPISGHTALYWYRQSLGQGLEFLIYFQGNSAPDKSGLPSDRFSAERTGGSVSTLTIQRTQQEDSAVYLCASSLMGTGELFFGEGSRLTVL.

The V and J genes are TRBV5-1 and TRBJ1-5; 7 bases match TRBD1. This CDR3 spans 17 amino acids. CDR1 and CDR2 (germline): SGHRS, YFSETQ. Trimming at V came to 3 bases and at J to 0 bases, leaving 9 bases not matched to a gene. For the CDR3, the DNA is TGCGCCAGCAGCTGCCAACAGGGGTCCTATAGCAATCAGCCCCAGCATTTT. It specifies CASSCQQGSYSNQPQHF.

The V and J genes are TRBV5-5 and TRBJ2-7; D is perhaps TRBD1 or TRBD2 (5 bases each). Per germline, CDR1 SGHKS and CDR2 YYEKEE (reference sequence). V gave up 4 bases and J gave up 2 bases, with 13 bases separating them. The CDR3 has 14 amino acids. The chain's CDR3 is CASSVRDVAYEQYF. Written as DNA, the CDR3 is TGTGCCAGCAGCGTCCGGGACGTCGCCTACGAGCAGTACTTC. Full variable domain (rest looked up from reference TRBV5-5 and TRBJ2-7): DAGVTQSPTHLIKTRGQQVTLRCSPISGHKSVSWYQQVLGQGPQFIFQYYEKEERGRGNFPDRFSARQFPNYSSELNVNALLLGDSALYLCASSVRDVAYEQYFGPGTRLTVT.

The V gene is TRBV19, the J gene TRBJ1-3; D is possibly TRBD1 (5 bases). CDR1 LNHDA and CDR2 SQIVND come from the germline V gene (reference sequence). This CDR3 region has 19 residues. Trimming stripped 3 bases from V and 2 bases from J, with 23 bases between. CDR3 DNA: TGTGCCAGTAGTATTATCGGTCTGGGACTCAGGATGACTGGAAACACCATATATTTT. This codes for CASSIIGLGLRMTGNTIYF.

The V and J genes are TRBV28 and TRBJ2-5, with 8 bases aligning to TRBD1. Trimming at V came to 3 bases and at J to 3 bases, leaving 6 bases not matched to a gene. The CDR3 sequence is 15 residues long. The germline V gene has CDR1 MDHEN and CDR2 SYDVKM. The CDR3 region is CASSFFGQGEETQYF. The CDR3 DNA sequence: TGTGCCAGCAGTTTTTTCGGACAGGGTGAAGAGACCCAGTACTTC.

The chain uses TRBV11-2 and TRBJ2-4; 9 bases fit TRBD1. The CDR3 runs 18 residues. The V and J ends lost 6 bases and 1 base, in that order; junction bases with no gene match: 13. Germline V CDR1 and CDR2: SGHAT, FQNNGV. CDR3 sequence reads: CASRDTTGGREAKNIQYF. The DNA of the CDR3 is TGTGCCAGCAGAGACACCACAGGGGGCCGGGAGGCCAAAAACATTCAGTACTTC.

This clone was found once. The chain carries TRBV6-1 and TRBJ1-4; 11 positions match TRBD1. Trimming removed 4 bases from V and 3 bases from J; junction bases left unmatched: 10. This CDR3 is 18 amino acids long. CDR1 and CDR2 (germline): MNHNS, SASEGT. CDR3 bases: TGTGCCAGCAGTGCACGGACAGGGGGCTGGAGGGCTAATGAAAAACTGTTTTTT. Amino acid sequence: CASSARTGGWRANEKLFF.

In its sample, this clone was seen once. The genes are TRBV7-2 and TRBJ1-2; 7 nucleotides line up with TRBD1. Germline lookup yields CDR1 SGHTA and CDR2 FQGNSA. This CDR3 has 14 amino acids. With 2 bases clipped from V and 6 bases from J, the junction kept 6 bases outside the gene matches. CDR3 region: CASSLLAGGDGYTF. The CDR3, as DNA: TGTGCCAGCAGCTTATTGGCAGGGGGTGATGGCTACACCTTC.

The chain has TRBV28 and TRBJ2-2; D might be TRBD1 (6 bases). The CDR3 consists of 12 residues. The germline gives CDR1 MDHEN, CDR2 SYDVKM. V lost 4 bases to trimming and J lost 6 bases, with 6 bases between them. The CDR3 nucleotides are TGTGCCAGCAGTTGGGGGCCCGGGGAGCTGTTTTTT. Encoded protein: CASSWGPGELFF.

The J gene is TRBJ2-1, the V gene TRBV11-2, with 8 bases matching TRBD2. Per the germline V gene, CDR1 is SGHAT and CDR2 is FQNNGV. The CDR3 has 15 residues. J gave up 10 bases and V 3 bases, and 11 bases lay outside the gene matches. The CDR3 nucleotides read TGTGCCAGCAGCTTCCCGGGACTAGGGATATCCGAGCAGTTCTTC. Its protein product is CASSFPGLGISEQFF.

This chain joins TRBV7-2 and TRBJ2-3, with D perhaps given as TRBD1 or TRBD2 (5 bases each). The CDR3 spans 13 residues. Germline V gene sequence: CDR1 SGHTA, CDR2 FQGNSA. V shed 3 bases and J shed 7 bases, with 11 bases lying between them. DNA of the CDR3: TGTGCCAGCAGCTTGGGGGTCGGAAATACGCAGTATTTT. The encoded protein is CASSLGVGNTQYF.

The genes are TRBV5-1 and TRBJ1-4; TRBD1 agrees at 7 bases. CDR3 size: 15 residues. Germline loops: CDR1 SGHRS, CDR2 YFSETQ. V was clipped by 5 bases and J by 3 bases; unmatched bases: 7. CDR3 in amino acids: CASRKGTVPNEKLFF. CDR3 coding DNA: TGCGCCAGCAGAAAGGGGACAGTCCCTAATGAAAAACTGTTTTTT.

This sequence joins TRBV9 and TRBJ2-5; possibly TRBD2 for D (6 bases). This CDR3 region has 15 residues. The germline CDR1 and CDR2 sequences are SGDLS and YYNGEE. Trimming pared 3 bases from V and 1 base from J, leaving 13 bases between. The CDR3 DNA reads TGTGCCAGCAGCGAGACCTTAGCGGCCCAAGAGACCCAGTACTTC. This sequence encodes CASSETLAAQETQYF.

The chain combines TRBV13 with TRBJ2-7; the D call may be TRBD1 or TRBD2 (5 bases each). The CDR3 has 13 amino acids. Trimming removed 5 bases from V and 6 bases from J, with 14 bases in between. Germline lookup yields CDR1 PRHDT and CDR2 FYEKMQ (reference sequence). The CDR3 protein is CASSPGTLGEQYF. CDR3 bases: TGTGCCAGCAGCCCGGGGACGCTCGGCGAGCAGTACTTC.

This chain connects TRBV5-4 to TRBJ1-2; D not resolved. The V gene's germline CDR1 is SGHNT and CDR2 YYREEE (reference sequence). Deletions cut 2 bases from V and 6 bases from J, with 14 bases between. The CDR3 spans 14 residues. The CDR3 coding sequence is TGTGCCAGCAGCTTTATGTTCGTGGGCGATGGCTACACCTTC. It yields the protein CASSFMFVGDGYTF.

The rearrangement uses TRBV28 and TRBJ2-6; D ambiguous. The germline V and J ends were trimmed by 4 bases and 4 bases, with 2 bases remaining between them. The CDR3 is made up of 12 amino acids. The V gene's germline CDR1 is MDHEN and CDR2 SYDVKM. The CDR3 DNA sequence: TGTGCCAGCAGTTCCGGGGCCAACGTCCTGACTTTC. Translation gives CASSSGANVLTF.

The CDR3 is CASSSPLAGGPSGELFF. In DNA, the CDR3 is TGTGCCAGCAGCTCCCCTCTAGCGGGAGGGCCGTCCGGGGAGCTGTTTTTT. The J gene is TRBJ2-2, the V gene TRBV6-2 or TRBV6-3; TRBD2 matches 12 bases. V shed 6 bases, J shed 6 bases, and the junction held 11 bases outside the gene matches. Per the germline V gene, CDR1 is MNHEY and CDR2 is SVGEGT. This CDR3 contains 17 residues.

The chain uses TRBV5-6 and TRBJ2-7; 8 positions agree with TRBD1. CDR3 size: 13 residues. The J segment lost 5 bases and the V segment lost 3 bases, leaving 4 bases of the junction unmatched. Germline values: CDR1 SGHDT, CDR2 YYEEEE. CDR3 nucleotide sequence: TGTGCCAGCAGCTGGACAGGGAAGCACGAGCAGTACTTC. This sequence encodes CASSWTGKHEQYF.

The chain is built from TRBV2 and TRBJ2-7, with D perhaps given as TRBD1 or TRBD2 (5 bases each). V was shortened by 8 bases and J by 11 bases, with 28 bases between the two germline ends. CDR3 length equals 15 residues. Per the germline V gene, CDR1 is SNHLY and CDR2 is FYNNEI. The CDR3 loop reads CASGVVIGARRKEYF. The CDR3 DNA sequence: TGTGCCAGCGGAGTCGTAATTGGGGCCAGGAGGAAGGAGTACTTC.

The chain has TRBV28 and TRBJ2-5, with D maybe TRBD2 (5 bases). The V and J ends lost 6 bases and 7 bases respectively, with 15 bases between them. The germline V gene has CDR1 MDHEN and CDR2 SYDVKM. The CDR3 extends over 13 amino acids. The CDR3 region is CASSSGREGTQYF. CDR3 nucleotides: TGTGCCAGCAGCTCCGGACGAGAGGGGACCCAGTACTTC.